Presented here are 9 T cell receptor beta chains from one specimen sequenced in a study of blood T cell repertoires in COVID-19. Libraries were prepared by immunoSEQ multiplex PCR; TCRdb keeps only in-frame clonotypes and omits some of them. The data hold roughly 200,000 clones, with approximately 81% observed a single time. What was sequenced was peripheral blood. Every receptor here comes from a woman older than 75 with acute or convalescent COVID-19.

This clone has a handful of counts. J is TRBJ1-5 and V is TRBV19; 7 bases line up with TRBD1. With V trimmed by 5 bases and J by 3 bases, 10 bases remained unmatched. Per germline, CDR1 LNHDA and CDR2 SQIVND (reference sequence). The CDR3 spans 16 residues. Here the CDR3 reads CASSGGGANNNQPQHF. CDR3 DNA sequence: TGTGCCAGTAGTGGAGGGGGCGCAAATAACAATCAGCCCCAGCATTTT.

V usage is TRBV25-1 and J usage is TRBJ1-4; 9 nucleotides line up with TRBD1. This CDR3 has 13 residues. V gave up 8 bases and J gave up 8 bases; unmatched junction bases: 6. The V gene's germline CDR1 is MGHDK and CDR2 SYGVNS. For the CDR3, the DNA is TGTGCCAGCCGACAGGGGGGGGGAGAAAAACTGTTTTTT. Its translation is CASRQGGGEKLFF. The full variable domain, its missing parts supplied by reference TRBV25-1 and TRBJ1-4, is EADIYQTPRYLVIGTGKKITLECSQTMGHDKMYWYQQDPGMELHLIHYSYGVNSTEKGDLSSESTVSRIRTEHFPLTLESARPSHTSQYLCASRQGGGEKLFFGSGTQLSVL.

The V and J genes are TRBV6-5 and TRBJ1-1; D unclear. Deletions cut 4 bases from V and 8 bases from J, with 8 bases between. This CDR3 has 11 amino acids. CDR1 is MNHEY and CDR2 is SVGAGI in the germline V gene. The CDR3 nucleotides are TGTGCCAGCAGTTCACGGAGAGAAGCTTTCTTT. As protein: CASSSRREAFF.

The V and J genes are TRBV4-1 and TRBJ2-7; D is perhaps TRBD2 (5 bases). Germline V gene data show CDR1 as MGHRA and CDR2 as YSYEKL. The CDR3 covers 15 residues. V was pared by 4 bases and J by 3 bases, with 16 bases between. The CDR3 nucleotides are TGCGCCAGCAGCCGAGTTAGCGAAGTTGACTACGAGCAGTACTTC. Translated: CASSRVSEVDYEQYF.

This clone was counted only a few times. The J gene is TRBJ2-3, the V gene TRBV18; 11 bases are a match to TRBD2. Germline-derived CDR1 and CDR2 are KGHSH and LQKENI. This CDR3 region has 16 residues. Trimming removed 3 bases from V and 6 bases from J; junction bases left unmatched: 8. The CDR3 spells CASSPELAGERDTQYF. The CDR3, as DNA: TGTGCCAGCTCACCCGAACTAGCGGGGGAGAGGGATACGCAGTATTTT.

The chain carries TRBV18 and TRBJ2-7; D is perhaps TRBD2 (6 bases). The V gene's germline CDR1 is KGHSH and CDR2 LQKENI. CDR3 size: 14 residues. Between the trimmed V and J ends, which lost 1 base and 2 bases, there was a span of 9 bases. CDR3 residues: CASSPRDFPYEQYF. CDR3 in DNA: TGTGCCAGCTCACCACGGGACTTCCCCTACGAGCAGTACTTC.

This chain connects TRBV28 to TRBJ2-5, with no clear D. The CDR3 is made up of 12 amino acids. The germline gives CDR1 MDHEN, CDR2 SYDVKM. Trimming stripped 6 bases from V and 4 bases from J, with 9 bases between. The CDR3 nucleotides are TGTGCCAGCAGCTCATCTATAGAGACCCAGTACTTC. It specifies CASSSSIETQYF.

This clone was found a few times. The rearrangement joins TRBV12-3 or TRBV12-4 to TRBJ1-5; tentative D call: TRBD1 (5 bases). Trimming removed 2 bases from V and 9 bases from J, with 11 bases in between. The CDR3 contains 13 residues. The CDR3 DNA reads TGTGCCAGCAGTTTAAGGGCCGGGGGGCCCCAGCATTTT. Residues: CASSLRAGGPQHF.

V and J are TRBV21-1 and TRBJ1-2; the table's D gene call, TRBD1, was not cross checked with the DNA. TRBV21-1 is a pseudogene. The CDR3 is made up of 17 amino acids. The chain's CDR3 is CASSDRTGVRGSYGYTF. CDR3 DNA: TGTGCCAGCAGCGATAGGACAGGGGTCAGGGGGAGCTATGGCTACACCTTC.